This T cell receptor beta chain stems from a study of CD8+ T cells in alopecia areata. Study context: Twice daily, treated patients received 5 to 10 mg of oral tofacitinib.

This CDR3 is 11 amino acids long. CDR1 MGHRA and CDR2 YSYEKL come from the germline V gene. Treatment given: oral pan-JAK inhibitor, 5-10 mg twice daily. Lesional scalp tissue (obtained by punch biopsy) and peripheral blood were collected from alopecia areata patients. Extraction and reverse transcription of RNA yielded cDNA as the sequencing template. Method: immunoSEQ multiplex PCR; TCRdb's copy keeps in-frame clones and lacks some. This sample has about 200,000 clones, with more than 30% found just once. As to this clone: A read error may account for a junction end that differs from germline.

This clonotype was sampled from a human donor with alopecia areata. Here the sequenced sample was CD4+ T cells sorted from blood, taken at approximately week 30, from a patient treated with tofacitinib. The V gene is TRBV4-1, the J gene TRBJ1-2, with unresolved D. CDR3 region: CASSQDRASFF. CDR3 bases: TGCGCCAGCAGCCAAGATCGGGCTTCCTTCTTC.